One sample yielded the 22 T cell receptor beta chains listed below, sequenced in a study of cytomegalovirus exposure and HLA in healthy donors (dated by TCRdb to the late 2010s). The library came from the immunoSEQ multiplex PCR assay. What TCRdb holds here is the immuneACCESS table cut down to in-frame rearrangements. Part of the clones is not present; checked against another copy, under half of the missing clones reflect an unresolved V gene, and the others are unexplained. The sample profile shows around 63,000 clones; around 89% of them were found once. Roughly 1.2% of the sample comes from the top ten. The specimen was PBMCs. The receptors were sampled from a woman in her late teens or twenties in good health and CMV-seronegative.

This chain connects TRBV18 to TRBJ2-5; 7 nucleotides align to TRBD2. The CDR3 is 15 residues long. The germline CDR1 and CDR2 sequences are KGHSH and LQKENI. Trimming took 3 bases from V and 2 from J; bases not matched to a gene: 6. The CDR3 DNA follows: TGTGCCAGCTCACCGGTGGGAGGGCCACAAGAGACCCAGTACTTC. Protein: CASSPVGGPQETQYF.

The rearrangement joins TRBV4-1 to TRBJ2-2, with D possibly matching TRBD1 (5 bases). CDR1 is MGHRA and CDR2 is YSYEKL in the germline V gene. The CDR3 is 15 residues long. V was trimmed by 1 base and J by 7 bases, leaving 13 bases between them. The CDR3 DNA is TGCGCCAGCAGCCAAGGGGCAAGGGGCGGCGGGGAGCTGTTTTTT. It codes for CASSQGARGGGELFF.

The chain carries TRBV12-2 and TRBJ2-7; the table's D call of TRBD1 was not tested on the DNA. TRBV12-2 is labeled a pseudogene. The CDR3 is 16 amino acids. CDR3 DNA sequence: TGTGCAAGTCGCTTAGGCGGGGACAGGGTAACCTACGAGCAGTACTTC. This encodes CASRLGGDRVTYEQYF.

The chain carries TRBV27 and TRBJ2-1; D might be TRBD1 (5 bases). Germline values: CDR1 MNHEY, CDR2 SMNVEV (reference sequence). V lost 5 bases and J lost 5, with 16 bases in between. CDR3 size: 15 residues. The CDR3 nucleotides are TGTGCCAGCAGTGAACAGGACGGTGGGCACAATGAGCAGTTCTTC. Its protein product is CASSEQDGGHNEQFF.

The chain joins TRBV5-1 to TRBJ2-7, with D hard to call. The V end was cut by 0 bases, the J end by 5 bases, with 24 bases between. Per germline, CDR1 SGHRS and CDR2 YFSETQ. The CDR3 runs to 18 residues. The CDR3 here is CASSLVSLRHARRNEQYF. CDR3 bases: TGCGCCAGCAGCTTGGTATCGCTTAGACACGCCAGACGAAACGAGCAGTACTTC.

CDR3 in DNA: TGCAGCGTTTTCCGCCCAGATAGACAGGCTCCTCCGGGAGGTCGCCCGAGGGAGCAGTTCTTC. It codes for CSVFRPDRQAPPGGRPREQFF. The genes are TRBV29-1 and TRBJ2-1; a possible D gene is TRBD2 (7 bases). This CDR3 comprises 21 residues. The V and J ends lost 5 bases and 10 bases respectively, with 42 bases between them. Germline V gives CDR1 SQVTM, CDR2 ANQGSEA.

By frequency in the sample, this clone is medium-sized. V and J are TRBV7-2 and TRBJ1-2; TRBD1 agrees at 7 bases. The CDR3 is made up of 16 amino acids. Per the germline V gene, CDR1 is SGHTA and CDR2 is FQGNSA. The V and J ends lost 3 bases and 3 bases, in that order; junction bases with no gene match: 10. This CDR3 reads CASSFTGAAYYYGYTF. The DNA for the CDR3 is TGTGCCAGCAGCTTTACAGGGGCCGCCTACTACTATGGCTACACCTTC.

This chain links TRBV30 with TRBJ1-1; TRBD1 is a possible D gene (6 bases). The V end lost 1 base, the J end lost 0 bases, and 21 bases lay between the germline ends. Germline assignment: CDR1 GTSNPN and CDR2 SVGIG (reference sequence). The CDR3 covers 18 residues. DNA of the CDR3: TGTGCCTGGAGTGGGATCCAGGGAAAGGGGGGGATGAACACTGAAGCTTTCTTT. It is translated as CAWSGIQGKGGMNTEAFF.

The chain has TRBV7-2 and TRBJ1-5, with 7 bases that match TRBD1. Per germline, CDR1 SGHTA and CDR2 FQGNSA. The V segment lost 5 bases and the J segment 7 bases; nucleotides outside the gene matches: 14. The length of the CDR3 is 16 residues. This CDR3 reads CASSPSDRAWGQPQHF. For the CDR3, the DNA is TGTGCCAGCAGCCCGTCAGACAGGGCGTGGGGCCAGCCCCAGCATTTT.

V usage is TRBV7-6 and J usage is TRBJ1-1; perhaps TRBD1 as D (5 bases). The CDR3 is 13 residues long. V dropped 1 base and J dropped 5 bases, with 8 bases sitting between them. Germline V gives CDR1 SGHVS, CDR2 FNYEAQ. The CDR3 DNA sequence: TGTGCCAGCAGCTTAGAGGGGTTAACTGAAGCTTTCTTT. Its translation is CASSLEGLTEAFF.

This sequence joins TRBV28 and TRBJ2-7; 8 bases are shared with TRBD1. This CDR3 has 14 residues. V lost 2 bases and J lost 2; bases outside the gene matches: 2. Germline CDR1 is MDHEN and CDR2 is SYDVKM. CDR3 sequence: CASSLPDRAYEQYF. The DNA of the CDR3 is TGTGCCAGCAGTTTACCGGACAGGGCCTACGAGCAGTACTTC. The full variable domain, completed using reference TRBV28 and TRBJ2-7, is DVKVTQSSRYLVKRTGEKVFLECVQDMDHENMFWYRQDPGLGLRLIYFSYDVKMKEKGDIPEGYSVSREKKERFSLILESASTNQTSMYLCASSLPDRAYEQYFGPGTRLTVT.

The rearrangement links TRBV19 to TRBJ2-7; D is unresolved. The CDR3 is 15 amino acids. Germline loops: CDR1 LNHDA, CDR2 SQIVND (reference sequence). The V end lost 1 base, the J end lost 3 bases, and 13 bases lay between the germline ends. The CDR3 loop reads CASSIVRGSFYEQYF. DNA of the CDR3: TGTGCCAGTAGTATAGTTCGCGGCAGTTTCTACGAGCAGTACTTC.

The J gene is TRBJ2-3, the V gene TRBV25-1; 7 bases fit TRBD1. Trimming removed 6 bases from V and 2 bases from J; junction bases left unmatched: 2. The CDR3 extends over 13 amino acids. Germline CDR1 reads MGHDK; CDR2 reads SYGVNS. CDR3 nucleotides: TGTGCCAGCAGGGACAGGTACACAGATACGCAGTATTTT. Protein product: CASRDRYTDTQYF.

This clone appeared once. The CDR3 sequence: CASSVAWASLGSSYNEQFF. In DNA form, the CDR3 reads TGTGCCAGCAGCGTAGCTTGGGCCAGCCTTGGGAGCTCCTACAATGAGCAGTTCTTC. The chain carries TRBV9 and TRBJ2-1, with D possibly matching TRBD2 (5 bases). The CDR3 runs to 19 residues. Per germline, CDR1 SGDLS and CDR2 YYNGEE. The V end was cut by 0 bases, the J end by 0 bases, with 19 bases between.

The rearrangement links TRBV7-9 to TRBJ2-7; 11 positions match TRBD2. CDR3 length: 16 amino acids. V was clipped by 9 bases and J by 1 base; unmatched bases: 11. Germline V gene sequence: CDR1 SEHNR, CDR2 FQNEAQ (reference sequence). The CDR3 protein is CASKGGTSGISYEQYF. CDR3 sequence (DNA): TGTGCCAGTAAGGGAGGGACTAGCGGCATTTCCTACGAGCAGTACTTC.

This chain connects TRBV10-3 to TRBJ1-3; 7 nucleotides align to TRBD1. CDR1 is ENHRY, CDR2 SYGVKD, per germline. V shed 4 bases, J shed 2 bases, and the junction held 5 bases outside the gene matches. There are 15 residues in the CDR3. The CDR3 DNA is TGTGCCATCAGTGGGGACAGCGGACCTGGAAACACCATATATTTT. Protein sequence: CAISGDSGPGNTIYF.

The V gene is TRBV7-2, the J gene TRBJ1-3, with D possibly TRBD1 on 5 matching bases. The CDR3 covers 15 residues. CDR1 and CDR2 from the germline V gene are SGHTA and FQGNSA. Trimming left V 5 bases short and J 4 bases short, with 15 bases between. The CDR3 loop reads CASSPRGGSGNTIYF. The DNA for the CDR3 is TGTGCCAGCAGCCCTCGGGGGGGATCAGGAAACACCATATATTTT.

This chain links TRBV5-6 with TRBJ2-7, with TRBD2 matching over 7 bases. V shed 2 bases and J 0 bases; nucleotides not matched to a gene: 5. This CDR3 is built from 15 residues. Germline assignment: CDR1 SGHDT and CDR2 YYEEEE. The CDR3 reads CASSLLAKSSYEQYF. CDR3 DNA: TGTGCCAGCAGCTTACTAGCGAAAAGCTCCTACGAGCAGTACTTC.

This sequence joins TRBV29-1 and TRBJ2-5; tentatively, D is TRBD2 (7 bases). The CDR3 length is 13 residues. Germline values: CDR1 SQVTM, CDR2 ANQGSEA. The ends were cut back, 5 bases at V and 4 bases at J, with 14 bases in the middle. The CDR3: CSVLQGGGETQYF. The CDR3 bases are TGCAGCGTTTTACAGGGAGGGGGAGAGACCCAGTACTTC.

The chain is built from TRBV2 and TRBJ2-5; D gene unclear. CDR1 is SNHLY and CDR2 is FYNNEI in the germline V gene. V lost 5 bases, J lost 4 bases, and 11 bases lay in between. The CDR3 runs to 13 residues. The CDR3 spells CASSFQAVETQYF. The CDR3 region has the DNA TGTGCCAGCAGTTTTCAGGCAGTAGAGACCCAGTACTTC.

V usage is TRBV7-9 and J usage is TRBJ1-4; 8 bases match TRBD1. J lost 5 bases, V lost 5 bases, and 7 bases had no gene match. CDR1 and CDR2 (germline): SEHNR, FQNEAQ (reference sequence). This CDR3 is 15 amino acids long. The chain's CDR3 is CASSTGQGGNEKLFF. DNA of the CDR3: TGTGCCAGCAGCACAGGACAGGGTGGAAATGAAAAACTGTTTTTT.

This CDR3 is CASSIREGRETQYF. The CDR3 bases are TGTGCCAGCTCAATACGGGAGGGCCGGGAGACCCAGTACTTC. The chain combines TRBV18 with TRBJ2-5, with TRBD2 matching over 8 bases. From germline, CDR1 is KGHSH and CDR2 LQKENI. This CDR3 has 14 amino acids. Trimming removed 5 bases from V and 5 bases from J; junction bases left unmatched: 7.